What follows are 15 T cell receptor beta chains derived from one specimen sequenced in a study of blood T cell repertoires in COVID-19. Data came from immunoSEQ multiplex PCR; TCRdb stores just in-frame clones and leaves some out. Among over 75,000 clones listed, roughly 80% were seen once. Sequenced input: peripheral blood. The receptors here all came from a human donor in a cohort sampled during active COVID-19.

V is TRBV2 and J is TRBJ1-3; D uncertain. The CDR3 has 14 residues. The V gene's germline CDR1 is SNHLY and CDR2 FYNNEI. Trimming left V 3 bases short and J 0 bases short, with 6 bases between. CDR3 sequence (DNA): TGTGCCAGCAGTGACCCGGTCTCTGGAAACACCATATATTTT. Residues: CASSDPVSGNTIYF. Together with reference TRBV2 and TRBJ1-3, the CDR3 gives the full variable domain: EPEVTQTPSHQVTQMGQEVILRCVPISNHLYFYWYRQILGQKVEFLVSFYNNEISEKSEIFDDQFSVERPDGSNFTLKIRSTKLEDSAMYFCASSDPVSGNTIYFGEGSWLTVV.

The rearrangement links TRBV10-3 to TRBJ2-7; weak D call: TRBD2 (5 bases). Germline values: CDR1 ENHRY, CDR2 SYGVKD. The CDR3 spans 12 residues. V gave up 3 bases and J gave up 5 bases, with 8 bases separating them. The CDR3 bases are TGTGCCATCAGTGATATCGGGGACGAGCAGTACTTC. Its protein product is CAISDIGDEQYF.

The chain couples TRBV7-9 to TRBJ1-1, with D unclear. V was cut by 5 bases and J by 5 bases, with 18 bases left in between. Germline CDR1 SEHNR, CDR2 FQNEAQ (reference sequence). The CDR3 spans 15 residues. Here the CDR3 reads CASSPLGGRRTEAFF. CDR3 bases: TGTGCCAGCAGCCCGTTGGGCGGTCGGAGGACTGAAGCTTTCTTT.

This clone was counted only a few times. CDR3 in DNA: TGTGCCAGCACTTCAGGACAGGGGGCGGGAGAAAAACTGTTTTTT. This sequence encodes CASTSGQGAGEKLFF. This sequence joins TRBV6-5 and TRBJ1-4; 11 bases map to TRBD1. The length of the CDR3 is 15 residues. Germline V lookup: CDR1 MNHEY, CDR2 SVGAGI. Losses at the gene ends were 7 bases for V and 8 bases for J; bases not matched to a gene: 9.

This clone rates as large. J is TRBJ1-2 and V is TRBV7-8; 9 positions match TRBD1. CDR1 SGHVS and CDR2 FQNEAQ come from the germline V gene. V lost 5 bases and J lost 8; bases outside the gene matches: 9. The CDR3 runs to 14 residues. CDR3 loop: CASSRRDRDYGYTF. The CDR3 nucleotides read TGTGCCAGCAGCCGCCGGGACAGGGATTACGGCTACACCTTC. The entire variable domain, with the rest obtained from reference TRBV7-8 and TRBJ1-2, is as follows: GAGVSQSPRYKVAKRGQDVALRCDPISGHVSLFWYQQALGQGPEFLTYFQNEAQLDKSGLPSDRFFAERPEGSVSTLKIQRTQQEDSAVYLCASSRRDRDYGYTFGSGTRLTVV.

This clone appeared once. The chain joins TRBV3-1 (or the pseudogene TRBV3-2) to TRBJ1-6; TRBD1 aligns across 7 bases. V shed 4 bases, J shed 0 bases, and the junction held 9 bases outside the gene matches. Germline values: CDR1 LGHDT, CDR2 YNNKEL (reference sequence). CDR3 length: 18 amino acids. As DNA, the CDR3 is TGTGCCAGCAGCCGGGACAGCTACAAAAGCTCCTATAATTCACCCCTCCACTTT. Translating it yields CASSRDSYKSSYNSPLHF.

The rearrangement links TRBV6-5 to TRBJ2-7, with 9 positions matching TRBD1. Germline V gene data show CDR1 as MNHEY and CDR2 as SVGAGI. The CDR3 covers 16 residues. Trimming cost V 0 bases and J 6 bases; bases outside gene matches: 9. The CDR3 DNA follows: TGTGCCAGCAGTTACTCCGGGACAGGGAAGGAGGGCGAGCAGTACTTC. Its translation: CASSYSGTGKEGEQYF.

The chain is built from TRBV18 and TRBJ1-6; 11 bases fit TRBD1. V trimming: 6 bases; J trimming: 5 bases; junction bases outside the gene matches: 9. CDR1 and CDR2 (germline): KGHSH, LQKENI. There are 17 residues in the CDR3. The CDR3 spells CASSGQGATEDNSPLHF. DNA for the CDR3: TGTGCCAGCTCCGGACAGGGGGCGACGGAGGATAATTCACCCCTCCACTTT. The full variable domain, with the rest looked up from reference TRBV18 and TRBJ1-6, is NAGVMQNPRHLVRRRGQEARLRCSPMKGHSHVYWYRQLPEEGLKFMVYLQKENIIDESGMPKERFSAEFPKEGPSILRIQQVVRGDSAAYFCASSGQGATEDNSPLHFGNGTRLTVT.

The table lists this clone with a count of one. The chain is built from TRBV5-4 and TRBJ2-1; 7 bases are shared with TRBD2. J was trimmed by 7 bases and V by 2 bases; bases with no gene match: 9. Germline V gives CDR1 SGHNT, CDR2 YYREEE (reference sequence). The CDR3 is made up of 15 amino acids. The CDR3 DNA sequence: TGTGCCAGCAGCTTAAAGGTAGCGGGTGGTAATGAGCAGTTCTTC. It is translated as CASSLKVAGGNEQFF.

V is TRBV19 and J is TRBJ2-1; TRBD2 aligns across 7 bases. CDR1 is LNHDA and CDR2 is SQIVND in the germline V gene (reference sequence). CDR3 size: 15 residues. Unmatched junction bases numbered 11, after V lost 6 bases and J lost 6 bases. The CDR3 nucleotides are TGTGCCAGTAGCATCCTCTCTATAGCGGGCAATGAGCAGTTCTTC. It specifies CASSILSIAGNEQFF.

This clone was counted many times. DNA of the CDR3: TGTGCCAGCAGTGTAGTGAGGGAGGGATCACCCCTCCACTTT. Encoded protein: CASSVVREGSPLHF. The chain links TRBV6-4 to TRBJ1-6; D is undetermined. The CDR3 totals 14 residues. Trimming removed 4 bases from V and 10 bases from J, with 14 bases in between. The germline V gene encodes CDR1 MRHNA and CDR2 SNTAGT.

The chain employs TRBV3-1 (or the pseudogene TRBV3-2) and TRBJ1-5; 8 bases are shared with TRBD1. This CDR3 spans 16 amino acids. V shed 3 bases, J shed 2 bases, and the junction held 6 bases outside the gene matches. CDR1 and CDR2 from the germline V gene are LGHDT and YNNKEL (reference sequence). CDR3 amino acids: CASSQGQARGNQPQHF. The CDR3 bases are TGTGCCAGCAGCCAGGGACAGGCGAGGGGCAATCAGCCCCAGCATTTT.

CDR3: CASSQNSGGRSEAFF. In DNA, the CDR3 is TGTGCCAGTAGTCAAAATTCAGGGGGCCGCTCTGAAGCTTTCTTT. This chain links TRBV19 with TRBJ1-1; 8 nucleotides match TRBD1. Unmatched junction bases numbered 11, after V lost 5 bases and J lost 6 bases. Per the germline V gene, CDR1 is LNHDA and CDR2 is SQIVND (reference sequence). The CDR3 runs to 15 residues. The full variable domain, its missing parts supplied by reference TRBV19 and TRBJ1-1, is DGGITQSPKYLFRKEGQNVTLSCEQNLNHDAMYWYRQDPGQGLRLIYYSQIVNDFQKGDIAEGYSVSREKKESFPLTVTSAQKNPTAFYLCASSQNSGGRSEAFFGQGTRLTVV.

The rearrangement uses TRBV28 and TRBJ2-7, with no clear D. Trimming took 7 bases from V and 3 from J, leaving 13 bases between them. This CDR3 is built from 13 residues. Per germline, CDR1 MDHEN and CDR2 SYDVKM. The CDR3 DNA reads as TGTGCCAGCAAAATTGGGCGCAGCTACGAGCAGTACTTC. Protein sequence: CASKIGRSYEQYF.

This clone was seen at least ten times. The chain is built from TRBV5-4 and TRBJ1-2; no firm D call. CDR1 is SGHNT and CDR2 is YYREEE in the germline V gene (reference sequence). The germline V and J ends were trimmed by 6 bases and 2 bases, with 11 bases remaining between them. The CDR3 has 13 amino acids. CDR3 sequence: CASTHPVNYGYTF. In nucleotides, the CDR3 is TGTGCCAGCACCCACCCAGTCAACTATGGCTACACCTTC.